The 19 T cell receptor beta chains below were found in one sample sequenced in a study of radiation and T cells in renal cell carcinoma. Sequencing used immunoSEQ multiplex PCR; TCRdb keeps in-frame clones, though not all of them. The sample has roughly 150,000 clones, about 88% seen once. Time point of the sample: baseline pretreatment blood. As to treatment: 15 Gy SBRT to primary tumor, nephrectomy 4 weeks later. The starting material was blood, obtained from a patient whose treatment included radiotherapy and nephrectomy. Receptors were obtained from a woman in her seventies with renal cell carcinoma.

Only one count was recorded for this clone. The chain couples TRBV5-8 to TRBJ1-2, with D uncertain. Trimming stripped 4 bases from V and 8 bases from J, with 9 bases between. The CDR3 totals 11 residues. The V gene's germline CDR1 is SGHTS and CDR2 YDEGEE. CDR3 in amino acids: CASSGGLGYTF. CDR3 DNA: TGTGCCAGCAGCGGAGGGTTGGGCTACACCTTC.

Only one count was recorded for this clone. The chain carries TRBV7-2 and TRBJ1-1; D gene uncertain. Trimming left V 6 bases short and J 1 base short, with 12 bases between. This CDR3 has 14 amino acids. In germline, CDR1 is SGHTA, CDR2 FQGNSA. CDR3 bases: TGTGCCAGCAGTACAGACGGACCGAACACTGAAGCTTTCTTT. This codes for CASSTDGPNTEAFF.

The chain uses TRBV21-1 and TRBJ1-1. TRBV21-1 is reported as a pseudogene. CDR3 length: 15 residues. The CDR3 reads CASVRSVRLPSSAFF. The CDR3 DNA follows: TGTGCCAGCGTTCGTTCGGTCCGTCTCCCTTCTTCAGCTTTCTTT.

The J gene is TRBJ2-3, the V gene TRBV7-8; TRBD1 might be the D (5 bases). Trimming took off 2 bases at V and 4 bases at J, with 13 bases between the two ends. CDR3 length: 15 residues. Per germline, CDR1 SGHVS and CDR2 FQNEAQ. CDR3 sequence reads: CASSLWAGLADTQYF. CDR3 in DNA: TGTGCCAGCAGCTTATGGGCAGGGCTCGCAGATACGCAGTATTTT.

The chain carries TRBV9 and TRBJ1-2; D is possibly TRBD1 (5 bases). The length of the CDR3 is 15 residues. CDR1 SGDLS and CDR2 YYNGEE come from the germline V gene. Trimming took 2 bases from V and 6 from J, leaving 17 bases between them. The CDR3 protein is CASSVGARSLDGYTF. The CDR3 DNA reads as TGTGCCAGCAGCGTCGGGGCGCGGAGCCTCGATGGCTACACCTTC.

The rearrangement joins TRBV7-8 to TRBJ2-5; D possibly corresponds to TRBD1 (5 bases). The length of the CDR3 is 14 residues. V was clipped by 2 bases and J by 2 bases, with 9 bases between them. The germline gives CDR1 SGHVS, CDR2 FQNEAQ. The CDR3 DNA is TGTGCCAGCAGCTTAAGGACACCGCAAGAGACCCAGTACTTC. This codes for CASSLRTPQETQYF.

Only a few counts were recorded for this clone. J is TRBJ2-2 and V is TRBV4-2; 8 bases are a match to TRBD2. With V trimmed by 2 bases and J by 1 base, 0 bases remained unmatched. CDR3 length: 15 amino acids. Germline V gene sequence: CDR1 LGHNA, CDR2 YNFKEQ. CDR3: CASSQTSGNTGELFF. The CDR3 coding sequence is TGTGCCAGCAGCCAAACTAGCGGGAACACCGGGGAGCTGTTTTTT.

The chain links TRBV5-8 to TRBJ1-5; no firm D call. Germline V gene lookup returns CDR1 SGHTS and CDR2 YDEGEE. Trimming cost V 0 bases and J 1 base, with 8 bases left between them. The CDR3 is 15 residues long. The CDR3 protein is CASSLVGNSNQPQHF. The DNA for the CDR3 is TGTGCCAGCAGCTTGGTGGGGAACAGCAATCAGCCCCAGCATTTT.

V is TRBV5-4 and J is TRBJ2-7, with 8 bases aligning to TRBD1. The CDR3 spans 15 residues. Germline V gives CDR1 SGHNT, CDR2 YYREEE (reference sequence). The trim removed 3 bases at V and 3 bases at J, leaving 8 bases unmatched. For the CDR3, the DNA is TGTGCCAGCAGCTATCCCAGGGGACAGGTCTACGAGCAGTACTTC. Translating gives CASSYPRGQVYEQYF. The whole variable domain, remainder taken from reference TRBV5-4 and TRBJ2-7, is ETGVTQSPTHLIKTRGQQVTLRCSSQSGHNTVSWYQQALGQGPQFIFQYYREEENGRGNFPPRFSGLQFPNYSSELNVNALELDDSALYLCASSYPRGQVYEQYFGPGTRLTVT.

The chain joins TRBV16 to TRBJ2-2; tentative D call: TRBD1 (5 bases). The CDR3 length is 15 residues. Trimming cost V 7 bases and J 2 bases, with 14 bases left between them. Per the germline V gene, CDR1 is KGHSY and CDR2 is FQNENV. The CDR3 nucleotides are TGTGCCAGCACCCTACAGCAGGGAAACACCGGGGAGCTGTTTTTT. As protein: CASTLQQGNTGELFF. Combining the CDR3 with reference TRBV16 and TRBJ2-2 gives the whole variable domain GEEVAQTPKHLVRGEGQKAKLYCAPIKGHSYVFWYQQVLKNEFKFLISFQNENVFDETGMPKERFSAKCLPNSPCSLEIQATKLEDSAVYFCASTLQQGNTGELFFGEGSRLTVL.

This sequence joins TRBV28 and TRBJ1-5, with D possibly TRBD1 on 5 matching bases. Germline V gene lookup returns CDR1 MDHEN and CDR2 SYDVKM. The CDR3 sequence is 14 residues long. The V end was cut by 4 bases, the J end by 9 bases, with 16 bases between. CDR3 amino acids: CASSSQRPGGPQHF. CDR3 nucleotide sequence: TGTGCCAGCAGTTCGCAGCGCCCGGGGGGGCCCCAGCATTTT.

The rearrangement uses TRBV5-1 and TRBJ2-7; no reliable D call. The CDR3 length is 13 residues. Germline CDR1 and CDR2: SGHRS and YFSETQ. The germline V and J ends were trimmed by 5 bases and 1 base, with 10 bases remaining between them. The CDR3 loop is CASRQDPSYEQYF. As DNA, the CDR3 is TGCGCCAGCAGGCAGGACCCTTCCTACGAGCAGTACTTC.

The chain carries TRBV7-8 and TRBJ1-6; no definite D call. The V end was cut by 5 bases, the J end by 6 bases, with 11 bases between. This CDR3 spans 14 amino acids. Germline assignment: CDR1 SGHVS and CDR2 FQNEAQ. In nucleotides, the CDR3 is TGTGCCAGCAGCCCTCCCCGGGGTAATTCACCCCTCCACTTT. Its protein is CASSPPRGNSPLHF.

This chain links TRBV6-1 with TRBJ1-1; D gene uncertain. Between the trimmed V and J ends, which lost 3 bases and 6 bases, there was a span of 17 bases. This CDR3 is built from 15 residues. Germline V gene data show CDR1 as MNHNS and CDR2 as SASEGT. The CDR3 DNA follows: TGTGCCAGCAGTGAGGGGAAGGGTTGGTTGGCTGAAGCTTTCTTT. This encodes CASSEGKGWLAEAFF.

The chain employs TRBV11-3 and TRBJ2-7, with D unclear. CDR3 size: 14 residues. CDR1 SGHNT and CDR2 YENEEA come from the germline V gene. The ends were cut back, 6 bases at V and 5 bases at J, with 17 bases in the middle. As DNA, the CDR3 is TGTGCCAGCAGTGCTACCAAAGATCTAAACGAGCAGTACTTC. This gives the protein CASSATKDLNEQYF. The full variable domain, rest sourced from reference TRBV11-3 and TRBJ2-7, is EAGVVQSPRYKIIEKKQPVAFWCNPISGHNTLYWYLQNLGQGPELLIRYENEEAVDDSQLPKDRFSAERLKGVDSTLKIQPAELGDSAVYLCASSATKDLNEQYFGPGTRLTVT.

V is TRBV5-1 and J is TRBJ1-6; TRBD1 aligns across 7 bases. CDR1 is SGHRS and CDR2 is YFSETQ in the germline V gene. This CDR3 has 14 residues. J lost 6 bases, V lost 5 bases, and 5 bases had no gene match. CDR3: CASREQGPNSPLHF. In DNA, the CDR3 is TGCGCCAGCAGAGAACAGGGGCCTAATTCACCCCTCCACTTT. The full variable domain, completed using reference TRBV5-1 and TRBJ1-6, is KAGVTQTPRYLIKTRGQQVTLSCSPISGHRSVSWYQQTPGQGLQFLFEYFSETQRNKGNFPGRFSGRQFSNSRSEMNVSTLELGDSALYLCASREQGPNSPLHFGNGTRLTVT.

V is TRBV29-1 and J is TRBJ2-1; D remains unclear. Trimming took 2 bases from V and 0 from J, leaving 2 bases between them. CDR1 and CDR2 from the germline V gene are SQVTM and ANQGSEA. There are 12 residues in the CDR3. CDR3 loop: CSVESSYNEQFF. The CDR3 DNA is TGCAGCGTTGAAAGCTCCTACAATGAGCAGTTCTTC.

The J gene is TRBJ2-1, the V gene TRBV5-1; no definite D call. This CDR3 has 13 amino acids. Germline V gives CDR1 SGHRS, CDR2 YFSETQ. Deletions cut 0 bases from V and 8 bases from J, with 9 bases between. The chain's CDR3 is CASSLVPRYEQFF. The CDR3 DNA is TGCGCCAGCAGCTTGGTCCCCCGATATGAGCAGTTCTTC.

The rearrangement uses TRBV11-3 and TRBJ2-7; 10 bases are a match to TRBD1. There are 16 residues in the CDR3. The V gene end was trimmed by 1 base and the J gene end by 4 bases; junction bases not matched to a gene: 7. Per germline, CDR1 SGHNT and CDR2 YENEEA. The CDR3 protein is CASSLGPLDRGYEQYF. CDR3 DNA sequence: TGTGCCAGCAGCTTAGGGCCCCTGGACAGGGGGTACGAGCAGTACTTC.